This T cell receptor (beta chain) was recorded in a study of CD8+ T cells in alopecia areata. As to treatment: oral pan-JAK inhibitor, 5-10 mg twice daily. After isolation, RNA underwent reverse transcription to generate cDNA as the sequencing template. Libraries were prepared by immunoSEQ multiplex PCR; TCRdb keeps only in-frame clonotypes and omits some of them. The table lists around 290,000 clones, nearly 60% of them singletons, with more than 1.5% in the top ten. This receptor was identified in a human donor with alopecia areata. Sequenced here: CD4+ T cells sorted from blood, sampled at week 24, from a patient treated with tofacitinib.

In nucleotides, the CDR3 is TGTGCCAGCGGTGACCGGGACAGGGTGGCCTACGAGCAGTACTTC. This translates into CASGDRDRVAYEQYF. The V and J genes are TRBV27 and TRBJ2-7, with 9 bases identical to TRBD1. Germline V gene data show CDR1 as MNHEY and CDR2 as SMNVEV (reference sequence). The CDR3 contains 15 residues. V shed 8 bases and J 2 bases; nucleotides not matched to a gene: 10.